This T cell receptor (beta chain) appears in the sequencing data of a study of T-cell reconstitution after alpha-beta-depleted transplantation in children. The CDR3 is 15 residues long. Germline values: CDR1 MNHEY, CDR2 SVGEGT. The V end was cut by 3 bases, the J end by 1 base, with 10 bases between. The TCRbeta library was prepared with unique molecular identifiers. Via MiXCR, TCRdb re-called the PCR reads, giving one row per CDR3 protein. The sample yields over 550,000 distinct CDR3 sequences, 8% to 11% seen once. The sequence was collected from a human donor who donated a stem cell graft to a child with acute myeloid leukemia. V and J are TRBV6-2 or TRBV6-3 and TRBJ1-5; TRBD1 might be the D (5 bases). Sequencing was performed on PBMCs from the stem cell graft donor, taken from the stem cell graft. The CDR3 sequence is CASSYQGVSNQPQHF. In DNA form, the CDR3 reads TGTGCCAGCAGTTATCAGGGTGTGAGCAATCAGCCCCAGCATTTT.